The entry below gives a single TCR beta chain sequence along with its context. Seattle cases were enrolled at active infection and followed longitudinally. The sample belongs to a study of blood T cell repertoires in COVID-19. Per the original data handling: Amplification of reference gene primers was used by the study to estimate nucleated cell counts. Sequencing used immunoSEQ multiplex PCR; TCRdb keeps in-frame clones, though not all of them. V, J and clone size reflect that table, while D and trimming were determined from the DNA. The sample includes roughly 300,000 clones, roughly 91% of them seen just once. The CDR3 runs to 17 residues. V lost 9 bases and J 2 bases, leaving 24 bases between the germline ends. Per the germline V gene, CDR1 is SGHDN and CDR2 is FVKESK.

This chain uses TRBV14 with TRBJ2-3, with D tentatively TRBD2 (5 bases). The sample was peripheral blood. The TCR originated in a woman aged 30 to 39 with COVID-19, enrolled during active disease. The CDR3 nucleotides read TGTGCCAGTAGCGATGGAGCCGGCACCTATTTCACAGATACGCAGTATTTT. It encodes CASSDGAGTYFTDTQYF.